This TCR beta chain derives from a study of CD8+ T cells in alopecia areata. For the study at large: Treated individuals took tofacitinib by mouth, 5 to 10 mg twice daily.

Peripheral blood and lesional scalp punch biopsies were taken from alopecia areata patients. The CDR3 contains 15 residues. V dropped 6 bases and J dropped 3; count of bases not matched to a gene: 3. Germline V CDR1 and CDR2: LNHDA, SQIVND (reference sequence). Extracted RNA was reverse transcribed, and the resulting cDNA served as sequencing template. Repertoires were generated with immunoSEQ multiplex PCR, while TCRdb's copy carries only in-frame clones and drops some. Among 110,000 to 150,000 clones, roughly 61% were seen once, and the ten largest hold 6.4%. To note about this clone: The target antigen is unknown.

Findings and caveats of the study: Lesional tissue from the scalp (especially in alopecia totalis/universalis) showed higher clonality than normal scalp. Among the cells sequenced in scalp samples are also the resident alphabeta T cells of normal skin.

The sequence derives from a human donor with alopecia areata. The chain couples TRBV19 to TRBJ2-6, with 9 bases aligning to TRBD1. The sample consisted of CD4+ T cells sorted from blood, taken at week 0. The CDR3 coding sequence is TGTGCCAGTAGCTACAGGGGGCGTGGGGCCAACGTCCTGACTTTC. Translating gives CASSYRGRGANVLTF. Full variable domain (outside the CDR3, taken from reference TRBV19 and TRBJ2-6): DGGITQSPKYLFRKEGQNVTLSCEQNLNHDAMYWYRQDPGQGLRLIYYSQIVNDFQKGDIAEGYSVSREKKESFPLTVTSAQKNPTAFYLCASSYRGRGANVLTFGAGSRLTVL.